Detailed here is one T cell receptor (beta chain). This CDR3 is 15 amino acids long. Germline lookup yields CDR1 ENHRY and CDR2 SYGVKD. The junction had 11 bases not matched to a gene; V was cut back by 7 bases and J by 3 bases. The sample belongs to a study of blood T cell repertoires in COVID-19. Study in general: The analysed material was cDNA or gDNA that came from T cells, B-cell-depleted T cells, or PBMCs.

The method was immunoSEQ multiplex PCR; TCRdb's version includes in-frame clones alone and lacks a portion of them. The data contain some 320,000 clones, 65% to 90% of them singletons. This TCR was recovered from a human donor in a cohort sampled during active COVID-19. Sequenced material: peripheral blood. The J gene is TRBJ2-7, the V gene TRBV10-3; 8 bases match TRBD1. The CDR3 loop is CAIKGHRDRLYEQYF. For the CDR3, the DNA is TGTGCCATCAAGGGCCACCGGGACAGGCTCTACGAGCAGTACTTC.